Sequencing of this TCR beta chain was carried out in a study of blood T cell repertoires in COVID-19 (dated by TCRdb to 2018 to 2021). Background on the whole study: The collaborator samples originated in the United States, Italy and Spain and spanned the acute and convalescent phases of COVID-19. Where available, HLA class I and class II types were taken from metadata supplied by the sample provider and were not determined by assay-based typing. The sample metadata nearly always contained a de-identified subject ID, COVID-19 status, age in years and sex. The repertoires were made available in a free public database intended to serve as a resource for research on the immune response to SARS-CoV-2. The dataset comprised deeply sampled blood TCRbeta repertoires from subjects exposed to, actively infected with, or recovered from COVID-19. The material from the prospective study consisted of cDNA or gDNA derived from T cells, B-cell-depleted T cells, or PBMCs. Samples were obtained from the ongoing ImmuneRACE study (first 160 participants) and from approximately 1,200 subjects provided by 6 global collaborators. Study-wide findings and limitations: How much clinical and demographic metadata was included differed by source and by participant, and the metadata was provided uncurated.

Comment on this clone: The antigen it recognizes is unknown. Base-call qualities are not available, and no considerably larger clone is one nucleotide away.

TCRbeta CDR3 regions were amplified from genomic DNA using the immunoSEQ Assay, a bias-controlled multiplex PCR. Regarding the original processing steps: Nucleated cell counts per sample were estimated from amplification of reference gene primers within the assay. To quantify the absolute abundance of each unique TCRbeta CDR3 rearrangement, sequence reads were collapsed and filtered. For each sample, productive Simpson clonality was calculated as the square root of Simpson's diversity index across productive rearrangements. TCRdb took over this immuneACCESS table, retaining in-frame rearrangements with V and J assigned. Such tables are incomplete; in checked studies, under half of the missing clones stem from an unresolved V gene, and the remainder is unexplained. From that table come the V and J calls and clone size; the DNA was used to work out D and trimming. This sample comprises around 400,000 clones, roughly 90% of them detected only once. Jointly, the top ten make up 1.5% to 2% of the sample.

Participants in the prospective study were aged about 18 to 95 years, lived in more than 20 United States geographic areas, and enrolled through a virtual design. In the prospective study, cohorts were assigned on the basis of participant-reported clinical history obtained from a screening survey and a study questionnaire. Recovered participants in ImmuneRACE Cohort 3 were defined by two consecutive negative NP/OP PCR tests, clearance by a healthcare professional, or resolution of symptoms. Each participant in the prospective study had whole blood, serum and a nasopharyngeal or oropharyngeal swab collected by mobile phlebotomists. Over an approximately 2-month period, participants in the prospective study had the option of providing additional blood draws and questionnaires. Before DNA extraction, blood samples from the prospective study were shipped at room temperature or frozen. As encoded in the germline V gene (reference sequence), CDR1 is GTSNPN while CDR2 is SVGIG. Trimming takes 8 bases from V and 6 bases from J, and the germline ends sit 8 bases apart. There are 11 amino acids in the CDR3, from cysteine to phenylalanine inclusive. Just CDR3 DNA is preserved here, 33 bases in frame from base 1.

The rearranged segments are TRBV30 and TRBJ1-6; too little of a D gene remains to name it. Sample: PBMCs or T cells enriched from blood (not recorded which). The receptor's source is a woman aged 25 to 39 who had recovered from COVID-19. The CDR3 is CAAMINSPLHF. The DNA sequence follows: TGTGCCGCTATGATTAATTCACCCCTCCACTTT.